Included here is one TCR beta chain sequence, with context. As yet, its antigen is unknown. Every donor was a healthy person donating bone marrow. The V segment lost 4 bases and the J segment 0 bases; nucleotides outside the gene matches: 13. Looked up from germline, CDR1 is SGHRS and CDR2 is YFSETQ. This CDR3 comprises 19 residues. The sample originates from a study of cytomegalovirus exposure and HLA in healthy donors. Study findings and constraints: Analyses of presence and absence presupposed an approximately uniform sequencing depth across donors.

Primers for the PCR totalled 60 Vbeta and 13 Jbeta. The table came from immunoSEQ multiplex PCR; TCRdb's copy has only in-frame clones and leaves some out. This sample's clone table lists some 110,000 clones. The receptor comes from a middle-aged man in good health and CMV-seropositive. Source material: PBMCs. V gene TRBV5-1 combines with J gene TRBJ1-6; TRBD1 agrees at 7 bases. The CDR3 DNA sequence: TGCGCCAGCAGCCCTGGCCCAGGACAGGAAAGCTCCTATAATTCACCCCTCCACTTT. Its translation is CASSPGPGQESSYNSPLHF.